This T cell receptor (beta chain) stems from a study of shared clonotypes between healthy human individuals (TCRdb year 2020). Looking at the study overall: A few men and two women, aged 18 to 49 years, made up the cohort. Per donor, three plates each were used for CD4 naive and CD4 memory, two for CD8 naive, and one for CD8 memory. Blood TCR repertoires of a handful of healthy adults were deeply sequenced to estimate repertoire size and the extent of clonotype sharing between individuals. Libraries were prepared and TCR repertoires were sequenced by different laboratories using diverse techniques, in order to increase sequencing depth and limit assay-specific biases. Each donor's leukapheresis produced roughly between roughly 0.85 and 9.5 billion PBMCs.

With regard to this clone: What antigen it recognizes has not been identified. No base quality values were provided; no much bigger clone lies one nucleotide off.

Donors were healthy HIV-negative adults with no recently reported acute infections or vaccinations. All donors were Caucasian adults living in Nashville, Tennessee, USA. Magnetic negative selection was used to enrich CD4+ T cells, after which naive cells were positively selected on CD45RA and the negative fraction became the memory subset. After blood collection by leukapheresis, PBMCs were isolated using Ficoll-Histopaque density gradient centrifugation and then cryopreserved in the vapor phase of liquid nitrogen. Analytical flow cytometry was used to check the purity and quantity of every magnetically sorted T cell population. Genomic DNA was isolated from each sorted fraction and quantified by UV absorbance on a Nanodrop 2000c. The germline V gene (reference sequence) provides CDR1 GTSNPN and CDR2 SVGIG. The CDR3 goes from the cysteine to the phenylalanine over 13 residues. The only DNA kept is the CDR3, 39 bases in frame from the first base. The germline V end is reduced by 0 bases and the J end by 10 bases; junction bases left unmatched: 7.

Broader findings and caveats from the paper: Pairwise subsampling led to the expectation that sequencing depth would affect the degree of clonotype sharing among donors. Compared with non-shared clonotypes, the clonotypes found in all four sorted-subset donors had higher generation probabilities. Sharing across several donors was observed for approximately 5% of naive CD4, over 3% of naive CD8, 2% to 2.5% of memory CD4, and about 0.39% of memory CD8 clonotypes. Only blood was sampled, and tissue TCR repertoires likely differ from those in blood. Rarefaction of sorted-subset datasets indicated incomplete sequencing despite the large sequencing depth. Naive subsets generally had larger estimated clonotype richness than memory subsets did. Because the study included a small number of donors, the genetic and exposure-history diversity represented was limited.

TCR CDR3 regions were amplified from genomic DNA by multiplex PCR using the deep immunoSEQ assay. Genomic DNA extracted from each cell subset was distributed evenly over all wells of several immunoSEQ 96-well plates, and each plate served as one replicate. For sorted subsets, about 200 ng genomic DNA, equal to 30,000 or so T cell genomes, was loaded into each replicate PCR. The purified libraries were quantified using a Qubit 3.0 fluorometer, sized with a Bioanalyzer 2100, and then quantified again using the KAPA Library Quantification kit. Every immunoSEQ 96-well plate was sequenced on a dedicated single-read 150-cycle Illumina NextSeq 550 flow cell. The study's processing was this. Because the immunoSEQ output included only junctional sequences and no quality scores, the filtering could not be the same as the filtering used for full-length reads. Sequences were annotated with PyIR, a Python wrapper for IgBLAST v1.9, using IMGT germline references to assign V/J genes and CDR3. Reads were removed for weak V/J assignments (E-value above 1e-6), missing CDR3, stop codons, out-of-frame junctions, or ambiguous translated residues. V3J clonotypes were defined as sequences sharing an identical inferred V gene, J gene, and CDR3 amino acid sequence. To compute the percentage overlap between repertoires, the number of shared unique clonotypes was divided by the size of the smaller repertoire. Richness of each repertoire was evaluated using RTK rarefaction, the Chao1 estimator, and Recon v2.1 estimates of unobserved clonotypes. Generation probabilities for all TCRbeta clonotypes obtained by the gDNA method from a handful of donors were computed using OLGA. The table comes from immuneACCESS by way of TCRdb, which keeps in-frame sequences with V and J called. Part of the clones is missing from these tables; in studies checked, under half for an unresolved V gene and the rest for unknown reasons. V and J calls and clone size are copied from that table; D and trimming were computed from the DNA. Counted in this sample were about 980,000 clones; 76% of them appeared once. Of the sample, approximately 1.5% is held by the ten largest clones.

This receptor was taken from a man between 18 and 35 years old in good health. The rearranged segments are TRBV30 and TRBJ1-1, and 8 junction bases match TRBD1. The sample was memory CD4+ T cells sorted from blood. Reading the label with the study, this specimen's cell subset or site is: CD45RA-negative fraction. The CDR3 is CAWSVRQGARAFF. The DNA reads as follows: TGTGCCTGGAGTGTCCGGCAGGGGGCGCGAGCTTTCTTT.